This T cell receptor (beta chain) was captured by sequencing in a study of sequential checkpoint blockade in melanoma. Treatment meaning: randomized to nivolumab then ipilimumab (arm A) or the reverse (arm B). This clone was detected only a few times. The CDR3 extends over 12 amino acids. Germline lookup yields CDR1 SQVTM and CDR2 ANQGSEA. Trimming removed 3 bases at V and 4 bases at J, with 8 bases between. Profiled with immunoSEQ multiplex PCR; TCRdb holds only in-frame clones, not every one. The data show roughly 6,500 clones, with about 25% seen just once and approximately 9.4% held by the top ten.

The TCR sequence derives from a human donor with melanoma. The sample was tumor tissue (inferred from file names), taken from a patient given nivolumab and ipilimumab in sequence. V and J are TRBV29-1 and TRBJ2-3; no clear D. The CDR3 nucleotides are TGCAGCGTTGACGCAAACGCAGATACGCAGTATTTT. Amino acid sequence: CSVDANADTQYF.